This T cell receptor beta chain stems from a study of blood T cell repertoires in COVID-19. Overall study context: Collection of acute and convalescent COVID-19 samples took place in the United States, Italy and Spain. The analysed material was cDNA or gDNA that came from T cells, B-cell-depleted T cells, or PBMCs.

Germline CDR1 is SQVTM and CDR2 is ANQGSEA. The CDR3 extends over 13 amino acids. Trimming took 5 bases from V and 4 from J; bases not matched to a gene: 7. Original analysis: Amplification from reference gene primers served as the basis for estimated nucleated cell counts. Using immunoSEQ multiplex PCR, the repertoire was profiled, and TCRdb retains in-frame clones only, with some absent. V, J and clone size derive from that table, while D and trimming were established from the DNA sequence. Found here are 100,000 to 120,000 clones, approximately 90% of them singletons; the top ten hold 3% to 4%. J is TRBJ2-7 and V is TRBV29-1, with 8 bases identical to TRBD1. This clonotype originated in a woman in her forties or fifties with acute or convalescent COVID-19. The sample comprised peripheral blood. CDR3 sequence: CSVSTGGGYEQYF. The CDR3 region has the DNA TGCAGCGTTTCTACAGGGGGTGGTTACGAGCAGTACTTC.